Shown below are 22 T cell receptor beta chains from a single sample sequenced in a study of control samples from healthy donors and cancer patients. The repertoire was sequenced with immunoSEQ multiplex PCR; TCRdb's copy has only in-frame clones and lacks some. Here the sample spans around 53,000 clones, 80% to 90% being singletons. Sequenced material: PBMCs. These receptors were obtained from a woman aged 45 to 65 with lung cancer.

This chain uses TRBV27 with TRBJ1-6; TRBD1 matches 7 bases. V shed 6 bases and J 9 bases; nucleotides not matched to a gene: 8. There are 14 residues in the CDR3. The germline gives CDR1 MNHEY, CDR2 SMNVEV (reference sequence). CDR3 protein: CASRQQGNRSPLHF. Here the CDR3 DNA reads TGTGCCAGCAGACAACAGGGGAATCGTTCACCCCTCCACTTT.

The chain combines TRBV11-2 with TRBJ1-5, with D unresolved. The germline V gene has CDR1 SGHAT and CDR2 FQNNGV. V gave up 1 base and J gave up 2 bases, with 9 bases separating them. This CDR3 is 15 amino acids long. Here the CDR3 DNA reads TGTGCCAGCAGCTTAGGGGTTTCGGGCAATCAGCCCCAGCATTTT. Its translation is CASSLGVSGNQPQHF.

The chain couples TRBV24-1 to TRBJ1-2; 10 bases are a match to TRBD1. The V and J ends lost 4 bases and 6 bases, in that order; junction bases with no gene match: 7. The germline CDR1 and CDR2 sequences are KGHDR and SFDVKD. CDR3 size: 15 residues. CDR3 region: CATSDESGQGNGYTF. CDR3 DNA: TGTGCCACCAGTGACGAATCGGGACAGGGGAATGGCTACACCTTC.

This rearrangement joins TRBV10-3 to TRBJ1-5, with TRBD1 matching 7 bases. Germline V gene sequence: CDR1 ENHRY, CDR2 SYGVKD. The CDR3 runs to 15 residues. V gave up 10 bases and J gave up 4 bases; unmatched junction bases: 13. DNA for the CDR3: TGTGCCACCGCTCTAACCGGGACAGATAATCAGCCCCAGCATTTT. Its protein is CATALTGTDNQPQHF.

The chain is built from TRBV7-9 and TRBJ2-2; TRBD1 agrees at 9 bases. CDR3 size: 16 residues. V trimming: 5 bases; J trimming: 1 base; junction bases outside the gene matches: 5. Germline V lookup: CDR1 SEHNR, CDR2 FQNEAQ (reference sequence). Written as DNA, the CDR3 is TGTGCCAGCAGCGGGACGGGACAGGGGAACACCGGGGAGCTGTTTTTT. This sequence encodes CASSGTGQGNTGELFF.

The chain employs TRBV4-2 and TRBJ2-1; a weak D match, TRBD2 (5 bases). The CDR3 has 14 amino acids. From germline, CDR1 is LGHNA and CDR2 YNFKEQ. Trimming pared 0 bases from V and 5 bases from J, leaving 8 bases between. CDR3 region: CASSQEEADNEQFF. As DNA, the CDR3 is TGTGCCAGCAGCCAAGAGGAGGCAGACAATGAGCAGTTCTTC.

The chain is built from TRBV12-3 or TRBV12-4 and TRBJ1-1; a weak D match, TRBD1 (5 bases). This CDR3 has 12 amino acids. The V gene lost 5 bases and the J gene lost 5 bases, with 9 bases spanning the gap. The CDR3: CASSHQGTEAFF. CDR3 nucleotides: TGTGCCAGCAGTCACCAGGGAACTGAAGCTTTCTTT.

The table lists this clone with a few counts. The chain employs TRBV11-3 and TRBJ2-7; 12 nucleotides match TRBD2. CDR1 is SGHNT, CDR2 YENEEA, per germline. The CDR3 loop spans 15 amino acids. J gave up 0 bases and V 6 bases, and 3 bases lay outside the gene matches. CDR3 nucleotides: TGTGCCAGCAGTCTGACTAGCGGGAGCTCCTACGAGCAGTACTTC. The encoded protein is CASSLTSGSSYEQYF.

The V call is TRBV28, the J call TRBJ2-7; D is unclear. Per the germline V gene, CDR1 is MDHEN and CDR2 is SYDVKM. V lost 5 bases, J lost 0 bases, and 11 bases lay in between. The CDR3 consists of 14 residues. The CDR3 DNA is TGTGCCAGCAGTGACGGTATGGGCTCCTACGAGCAGTACTTC. Translating gives CASSDGMGSYEQYF.

This clone was detected only a few times. The chain joins TRBV7-2 to TRBJ1-5; TRBD1 aligns across 8 bases. V shed 3 bases, J shed 3 bases, and the junction held 4 bases outside the gene matches. Germline V lookup: CDR1 SGHTA, CDR2 FQGNSA. CDR3 length: 15 residues. The CDR3 region has the DNA TGTGCCAGCAGCTTTAACAGGGGGTCCAATCAGCCCCAGCATTTT. It translates to CASSFNRGSNQPQHF.

Written as DNA, the CDR3 is TGTGCCAGCAAAGAGGGAAAGAACACCGGGGAGCTGTTTTTT. It codes for CASKEGKNTGELFF. V and J are TRBV6-6 and TRBJ2-2; possible D gene TRBD2, 5 bases. V shed 7 bases and J shed 1 base, with 10 bases lying between them. This CDR3 contains 14 residues. Germline V gene data show CDR1 as MNHNY and CDR2 as SVGAGI (reference sequence).

The chain joins TRBV7-9 to TRBJ1-1; D is uncertain. Germline CDR1 and CDR2: SEHNR and FQNEAQ (reference sequence). Trimming took off 4 bases at V and 1 base at J, with 13 bases between the two ends. There are 15 residues in the CDR3. CDR3: CASSSFWTENTEAFF. The CDR3 DNA reads TGTGCCAGCAGCTCCTTTTGGACGGAGAACACTGAAGCTTTCTTT.

The chain is built from TRBV29-1 and TRBJ1-1, with D tentatively TRBD1 (5 bases). This CDR3 contains 14 residues. Germline loops: CDR1 SQVTM, CDR2 ANQGSEA. The V gene lost 7 bases and the J gene lost 4 bases, with 19 bases spanning the gap. CDR3 in amino acids: CSAGTRGGFTEAFF. The CDR3 bases are TGCAGCGCAGGAACGAGGGGCGGGTTCACTGAAGCTTTCTTT. The full variable domain, rest sourced from reference TRBV29-1 and TRBJ1-1, is SAVISQKPSRDICQRGTSLTIQCQVDSQVTMMFWYRQQPGQSLTLIATANQGSEATYESGFVIDKFPISRPNLTFSTLTVSNMSPEDSSIYLCSAGTRGGFTEAFFGQGTRLTVV.

The chain combines TRBV18 with TRBJ1-2, with D maybe TRBD1 (5 bases). The V end was cut by 0 bases, the J end by 4 bases, with 12 bases between. Germline CDR1 is KGHSH and CDR2 is LQKENI. CDR3 length equals 15 residues. The CDR3 region is CASSPPLPGTYGYTF. CDR3 in DNA: TGTGCCAGCTCACCACCTTTACCGGGGACCTATGGCTACACCTTC.

The V gene is TRBV19, the J gene TRBJ1-2; TRBD1 matches 9 bases. Germline-derived CDR1 and CDR2 are LNHDA and SQIVND (reference sequence). The CDR3 has 13 amino acids. The junction had 9 bases not matched to a gene; V was cut back by 10 bases and J by 6 bases. The CDR3 nucleotides read TGTGCCACTAACGACAGGGGGACGGATGGCTACACCTTC. Translated: CATNDRGTDGYTF.

The J gene is TRBJ1-2, the V gene TRBV6-5; D is ambiguous. Germline V lookup: CDR1 MNHEY, CDR2 SVGAGI. There are 15 residues in the CDR3. Trimming removed 7 bases at V and 1 base at J, with 16 bases between. The CDR3 DNA reads as TGTGCCAGCACCAAACAAGGGAGATTTAACTATGGCTACACCTTC. Its translation: CASTKQGRFNYGYTF.

The rearrangement links TRBV6-6 to TRBJ1-1, with 7 bases that match TRBD1. CDR1 is MNHNY, CDR2 SVGAGI, per germline (reference sequence). This CDR3 is 16 amino acids long. V lost 5 bases and J lost 4; bases outside the gene matches: 13. CDR3 protein: CASSRGTATLGTEAFF. The CDR3 region has the DNA TGTGCCAGCAGTCGGGGGACAGCCACATTGGGCACTGAAGCTTTCTTT.

The gene calls are TRBV7-7 and TRBJ2-1, with 11 bases that match TRBD1. This CDR3 comprises 15 residues. V lost 6 bases to trimming and J lost 6 bases; unmatched junction nucleotides: 7. Looked up from germline, CDR1 is SSHAT and CDR2 is FNYEAQ (reference sequence). The CDR3: CASSPAGTGGNEQFF. CDR3 nucleotide sequence: TGTGCCAGCAGTCCCGCCGGGACAGGGGGCAATGAGCAGTTCTTC.

The chain's CDR3 is CASSSFDVEGTNTEAFF. In DNA form, the CDR3 reads TGTGCCAGCAGCTCCTTCGACGTCGAGGGTACTAACACTGAAGCTTTCTTT. The genes are TRBV13 and TRBJ1-1; D unclear. This CDR3 has 17 amino acids. Germline V gene lookup returns CDR1 PRHDT and CDR2 FYEKMQ (reference sequence). V lost 4 bases and J 2 bases, leaving 20 bases between the germline ends.

The genes are TRBV28 and TRBJ2-5; D unclear. V lost 6 bases and J lost 2, with 4 bases in between. This CDR3 is 11 amino acids long. Germline CDR1 and CDR2: MDHEN and SYDVKM. The CDR3 region is CASSPQETQYF. The CDR3 nucleotides are TGTGCCAGCAGCCCGCAAGAGACCCAGTACTTC.

This sequence joins TRBV15 and TRBJ2-1, with 12 positions matching TRBD2. The germline CDR1 and CDR2 sequences are LNHNV and YYDKDF (reference sequence). V was pared by 0 bases and J by 7 bases, with 7 bases of the junction left unmatched. This CDR3 is built from 17 residues. CDR3 amino acids: CATSREPGLAGFNEQFF. CDR3 sequence (DNA): TGTGCCACCAGCAGAGAGCCCGGACTAGCGGGGTTTAATGAGCAGTTCTTC.

V gene TRBV9 combines with J gene TRBJ1-1, with a possible D match to TRBD1 (5 bases). Germline V gene data show CDR1 as SGDLS and CDR2 as YYNGEE. The CDR3 totals 13 residues. Trimming cost V 0 bases and J 3 bases, with 6 bases left between them. This CDR3 is CASSVDRHTEAFF. CDR3 nucleotide sequence: TGTGCCAGCAGCGTAGACAGGCACACTGAAGCTTTCTTT.